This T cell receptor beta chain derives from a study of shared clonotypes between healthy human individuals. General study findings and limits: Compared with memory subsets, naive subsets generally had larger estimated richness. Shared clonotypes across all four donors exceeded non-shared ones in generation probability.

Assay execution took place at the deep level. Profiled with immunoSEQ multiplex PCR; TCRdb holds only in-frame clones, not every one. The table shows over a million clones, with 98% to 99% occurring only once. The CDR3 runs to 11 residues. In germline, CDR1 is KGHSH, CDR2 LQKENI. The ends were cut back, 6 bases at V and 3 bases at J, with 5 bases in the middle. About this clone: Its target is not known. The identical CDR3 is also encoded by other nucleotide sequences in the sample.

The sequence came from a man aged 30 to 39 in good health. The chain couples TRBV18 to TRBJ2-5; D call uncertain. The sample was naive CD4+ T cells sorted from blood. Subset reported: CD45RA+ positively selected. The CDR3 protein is CASSLEETQYF. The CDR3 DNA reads TGTGCCAGCTCCTTGGAAGAGACCCAGTACTTC.